This T cell receptor beta chain was identified in a study of blood T cells in healthy people across ages. Study context: About one barcoded beta molecule was captured per two T cells (by template switching).

This CDR3 spans 15 amino acids. The V end was cut by 1 base, the J end by 5 bases, with 15 bases between. Per germline, CDR1 MGHRA and CDR2 YSYEKL. This clonotype appeared a few times. The use of a sample-barcoded 5' primer and a J-beta primer mix characterized a second PCR of roughly 6 to 12 cycles. Through a template-switch adaptor with 12 random nucleotides, each cDNA molecule received a tag. TCRdb re-analysed the 5' RACE reads in MiXCR, keeping a single row per CDR3 protein. The sample consists of about 1,800,000 distinct CDR3 sequences, approximately 30% of them appearing once. The genes are TRBV4-1 and TRBJ2-7; a weak D match, TRBD1 (5 bases). This sequence originates from a young woman in good health. Material: blood. CDR3 bases: TGCGCCAGCAGCCAAGTTGTAGGGGCGCGTAACGAGCAGTACTTC. Its protein product is CASSQVVGARNEQYF.